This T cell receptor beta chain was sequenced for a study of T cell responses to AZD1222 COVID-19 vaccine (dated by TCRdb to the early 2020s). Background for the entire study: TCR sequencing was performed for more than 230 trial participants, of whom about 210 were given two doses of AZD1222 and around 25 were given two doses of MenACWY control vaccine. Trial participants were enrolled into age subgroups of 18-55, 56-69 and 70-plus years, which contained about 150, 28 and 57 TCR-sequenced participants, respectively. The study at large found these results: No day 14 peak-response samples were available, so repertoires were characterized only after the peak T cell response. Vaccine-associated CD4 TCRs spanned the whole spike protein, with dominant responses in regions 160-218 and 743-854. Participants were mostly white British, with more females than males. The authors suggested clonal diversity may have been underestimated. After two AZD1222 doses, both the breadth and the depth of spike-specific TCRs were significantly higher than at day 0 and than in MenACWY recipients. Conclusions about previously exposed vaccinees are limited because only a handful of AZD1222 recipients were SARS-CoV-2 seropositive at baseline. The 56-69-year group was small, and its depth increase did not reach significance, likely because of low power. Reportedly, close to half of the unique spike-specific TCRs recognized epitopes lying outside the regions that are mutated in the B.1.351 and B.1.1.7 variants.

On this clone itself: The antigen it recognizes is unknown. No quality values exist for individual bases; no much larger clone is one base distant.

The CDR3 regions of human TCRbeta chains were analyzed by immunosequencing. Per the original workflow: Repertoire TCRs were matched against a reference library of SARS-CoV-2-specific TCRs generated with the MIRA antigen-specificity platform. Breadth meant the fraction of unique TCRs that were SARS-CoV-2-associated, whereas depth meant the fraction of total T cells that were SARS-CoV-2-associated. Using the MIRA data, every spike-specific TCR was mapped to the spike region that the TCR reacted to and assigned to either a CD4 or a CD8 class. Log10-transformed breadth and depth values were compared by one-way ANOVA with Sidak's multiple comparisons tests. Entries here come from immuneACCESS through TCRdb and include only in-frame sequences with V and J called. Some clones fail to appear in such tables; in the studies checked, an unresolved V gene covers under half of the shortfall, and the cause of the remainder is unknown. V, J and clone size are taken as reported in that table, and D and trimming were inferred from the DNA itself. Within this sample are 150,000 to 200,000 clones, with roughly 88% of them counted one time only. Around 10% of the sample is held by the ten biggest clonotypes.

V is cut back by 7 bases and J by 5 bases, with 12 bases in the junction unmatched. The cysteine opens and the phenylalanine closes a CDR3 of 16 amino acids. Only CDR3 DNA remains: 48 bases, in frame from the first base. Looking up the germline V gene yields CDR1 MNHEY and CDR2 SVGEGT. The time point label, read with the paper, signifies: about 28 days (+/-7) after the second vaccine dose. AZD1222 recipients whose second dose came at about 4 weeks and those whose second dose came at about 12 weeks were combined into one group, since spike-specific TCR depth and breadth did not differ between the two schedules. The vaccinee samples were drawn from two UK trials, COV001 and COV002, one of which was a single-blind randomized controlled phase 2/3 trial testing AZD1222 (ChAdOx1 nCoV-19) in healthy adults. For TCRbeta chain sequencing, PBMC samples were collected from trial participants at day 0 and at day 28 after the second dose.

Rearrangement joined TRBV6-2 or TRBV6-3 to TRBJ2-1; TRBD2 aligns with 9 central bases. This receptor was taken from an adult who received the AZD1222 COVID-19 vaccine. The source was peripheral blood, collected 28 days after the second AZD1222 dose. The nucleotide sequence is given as TGTGCCAGCAACCCTTCAGGGGCGGGGGGGAACAATGAGCAGTTCTTC. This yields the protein CASNPSGAGGNNEQFF.